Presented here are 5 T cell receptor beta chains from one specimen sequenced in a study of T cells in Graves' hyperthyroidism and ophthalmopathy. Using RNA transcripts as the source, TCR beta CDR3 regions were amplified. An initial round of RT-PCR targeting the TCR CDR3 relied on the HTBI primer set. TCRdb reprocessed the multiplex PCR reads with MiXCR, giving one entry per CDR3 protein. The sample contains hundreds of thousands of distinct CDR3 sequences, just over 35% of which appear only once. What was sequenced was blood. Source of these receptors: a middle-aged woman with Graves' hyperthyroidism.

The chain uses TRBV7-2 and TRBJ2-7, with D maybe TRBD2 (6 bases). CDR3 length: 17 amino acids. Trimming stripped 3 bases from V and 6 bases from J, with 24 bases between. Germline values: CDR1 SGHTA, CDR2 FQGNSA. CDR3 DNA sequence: TGTGCCAGCAGCTTTCGGGTTGCGGCAGGGACTTTGGGCGAGCAGTACTTC. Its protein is CASSFRVAAGTLGEQYF.

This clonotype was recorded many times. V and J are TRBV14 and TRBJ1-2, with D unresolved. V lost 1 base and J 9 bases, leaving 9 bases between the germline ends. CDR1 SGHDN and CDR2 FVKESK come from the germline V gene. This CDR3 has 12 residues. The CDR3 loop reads CASSQARRSYTF. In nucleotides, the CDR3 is TGTGCCAGCAGCCAAGCCCGGAGGAGCTACACCTTC.

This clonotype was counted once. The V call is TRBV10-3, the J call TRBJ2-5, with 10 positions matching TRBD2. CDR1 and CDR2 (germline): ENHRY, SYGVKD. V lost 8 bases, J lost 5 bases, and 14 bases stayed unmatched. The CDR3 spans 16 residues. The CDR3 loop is CAIGISGGPWMETQYF. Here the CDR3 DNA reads TGTGCCATCGGGATTAGCGGGGGGCCGTGGATGGAGACCCAGTACTTC.

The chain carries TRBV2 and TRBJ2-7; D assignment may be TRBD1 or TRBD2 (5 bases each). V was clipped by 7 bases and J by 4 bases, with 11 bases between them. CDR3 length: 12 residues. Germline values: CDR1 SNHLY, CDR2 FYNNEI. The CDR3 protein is CASMRDRYEQYF. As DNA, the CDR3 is TGTGCCAGCATGAGGGACCGATACGAGCAGTACTTC.

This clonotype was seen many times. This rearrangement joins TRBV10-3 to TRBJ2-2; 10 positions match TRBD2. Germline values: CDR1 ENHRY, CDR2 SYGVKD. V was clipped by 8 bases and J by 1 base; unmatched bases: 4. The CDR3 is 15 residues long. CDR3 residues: CAIDSGRKNTGELFF. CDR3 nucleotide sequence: TGTGCCATCGATAGCGGGAGGAAGAACACCGGGGAGCTGTTTTTT.